Following are 16 T cell receptor beta chains from one sample sequenced in a study of T cells in women clearing cervical HPV infection. The protocol was immunoSEQ multiplex PCR, while the TCRdb copy is restricted to in-frame clones and leaves out a portion. This repertoire includes about 39,000 clones. Sample: blood buffy coat. Receptors originate from a woman aged 18 to 69 with a cervical HPV16 infection that either progressed to CIN3+ or cleared (not recorded which).

Notes on this clone: The read comes to an end 3 residues before the CDR3 does, leaving the germline J gene to fill in the end. The rearrangement links TRBV7-6 to TRBJ2-2; weak D call: TRBD2 (6 bases). In germline, CDR1 is SGHVS, CDR2 FNYEAQ. V was trimmed by 8 bases and J by 4 bases, leaving 26 bases between them. The CDR3 extends over 18 amino acids. CDR3 bases read: TGTGCCAGCGGGGAGGACCCCGGGGTATTTATGAGCACCGGGGAG. Translated: CASGEDPGVFMSTGE. The CDR3 in its entirety is CASGEDPGVFMSTGELFF. Filled out from reference TRBV7-6 and TRBJ2-2, the complete variable domain reads GAGVSQSPRYKVTKRGQDVALRCDPISGHVSLYWYRQALGQGPEFLTYFNYEAQQDKSGLPNDRFSAERPEGSISTLTIQRTEQRDSAMYRCASGEDPGVFMSTGELFFGEGSRLTVL.

Notes on this clone: From the germline J gene comes the end of the CDR3, since the read stops 3 residues before it. The chain uses TRBV6-2 or TRBV6-3 and TRBJ1-5, with D maybe TRBD1 (6 bases). The CDR3 contains 14 residues. Trimming pared 6 bases from V and 1 base from J, leaving 10 bases between. Germline values: CDR1 MNHEY, CDR2 SVGEGT. The CDR3 loop is CASSSGQSNQPQHF. The part of the CDR3 DNA that was read is TGTGCCAGCAGCTCCGGACAGAGCAATCAGCCC.

A note on this clone: Read coverage stops 3 residues before the CDR3 terminus; the germline J gene supplies the remainder. V is TRBV2 and J is TRBJ2-1; D remains unclear. The CDR3 totals 15 residues. The germline gives CDR1 SNHLY, CDR2 FYNNEI. The V end was cut by 7 bases, the J end by 2 bases, with 15 bases between. The chain's CDR3 is CASTAEVATYNEQFF. Incomplete CDR3 DNA: TGTGCCAGCACGGCGGAAGTCGCAACCTACAATGAG.

As to this clone: Coverage ceases 3 residues before the CDR3 finishes, and the germline J gene fills in the end. The chain links TRBV7-3 to TRBJ1-1; TRBD1 is a possible D gene (6 bases). The CDR3 contains 14 residues. The V end lost 6 bases, the J end lost 1 base, and 12 bases lay between the germline ends. Germline CDR1 SGHTA, CDR2 FQGTGA. Partial CDR3 DNA: TGTGCCAGCAGTGTCAAAGGGGGGAACACTGAA. It encodes CASSVKGGNTE. The entire CDR3 reads CASSVKGGNTEAFF.

A note on this clone: The CDR3 is cut off 3 residues early in the read; its end comes from the germline J gene. The chain uses TRBV18 and TRBJ2-3, with a weak D call TRBD1 (5 bases). CDR1 is KGHSH, CDR2 LQKENI, per germline. The CDR3 runs to 15 residues. V lost 0 bases, J lost 6 bases, and 13 bases lay in between. CDR3 DNA (partial): TGTGCCAGCTCACCACCATCAAGGGGTGGGGATACG. It yields the protein CASSPPSRGGDT. Given in full, the CDR3 is CASSPPSRGGDTQYF.

The CDR3 loop reads CASSYDRNSNQPQHF. CDR3 DNA, as far as it was read: TGTGCCAGCAGCTACGACAGAAATAGCAATCAGCCC. The chain is built from TRBV7-9 and TRBJ1-5; TRBD1 might be the D (5 bases). The read finishes 3 residues shy of the CDR3 end, and the germline J gene is used to complete it. Trimming shortened V by 4 bases and J by 0 bases, and 10 bases separated the two germline ends. Germline assignment: CDR1 SEHNR and CDR2 FQNEAQ (reference sequence). There are 15 residues in the CDR3. The variable domain in full, with the rest retrieved from reference TRBV7-9 and TRBJ1-5, is DTGVSQNPRHKITKRGQNVTFRCDPISEHNRLYWYRQTLGQGPEFLTYFQNEAQLEKSRLLSDRFSAERPKGSFSTLEIQRTEQGDSAMYLCASSYDRNSNQPQHFGDGTRLSIL.

Notes on this clone: The read ends 3 residues shy of where the CDR3 ends; the end is completed using the germline J gene. V is TRBV30 and J is TRBJ1-2; D call uncertain. The germline V gene encodes CDR1 GTSNPN and CDR2 SVGIG (reference sequence). This CDR3 has 12 residues. CDR3: CAWGKPPTGYTF. CDR3 bases read: TGTGCCTGGGGTAAACCCCCGACAGGC.

Concerning this clone: The CDR3 is cut off 3 residues early in the read; its end comes from the germline J gene. The chain uses TRBV2 and TRBJ2-1; TRBD2 aligns across 10 bases. The length of the CDR3 is 14 residues. Unmatched junction bases numbered 6, after V lost 5 bases and J lost 8 bases. From germline, CDR1 is SNHLY and CDR2 FYNNEI. CDR3 DNA (partial): TGTGCCAGCAGTCGGCTAGCGGGGGTCGATGAG. This encodes CASSRLAGVDE. The entire CDR3 protein is CASSRLAGVDEQFF.

As regards this clone: Read data end 3 residues before the CDR3 end; the end is taken from the germline J gene. The rearrangement joins TRBV30 to TRBJ2-3; TRBD2 matches 12 bases. Trimming removed 2 bases from V and 6 bases from J; junction bases left unmatched: 6. The CDR3 contains 15 residues. CDR1 GTSNPN and CDR2 SVGIG come from the germline V gene (reference sequence). The CDR3 spells CAWSTPSGGADTQYF. CDR3 DNA, as far as it was read: TGTGCCTGGAGTACCCCTAGCGGGGGGGCGGATACG.

A note on this clone: The DNA ends 3 residues before the CDR3 does, and the rest of the CDR3 is filled in from the germline J gene. The V call is TRBV6-1, the J call TRBJ1-6, with D possibly matching TRBD1 (5 bases). With 2 bases removed from V and 7 bases from J, the gap between germline ends came to 12 bases. Germline CDR1 and CDR2: MNHNS and SASEGT. CDR3 size: 15 residues. The sequenced part of the CDR3 DNA is TGTGCCAGCAGTGAAAACGGGGGGATAAATTCACCC. Its protein product is CASSENGGINSP. The whole CDR3 protein reads CASSENGGINSPLHF.

About this clone itself: The read ends 3 residues early relative to the CDR3; the germline J gene fills the gap. The chain carries TRBV12-3 or TRBV12-4 and TRBJ1-3; TRBD1 agrees at 7 bases. V dropped 4 bases and J dropped 2; count of bases not matched to a gene: 2. CDR3 length equals 14 residues. The CDR3 sequence: CASSYRGPGNTIYF. The sequenced CDR3 bases are TGTGCCAGCAGTTATAGGGGGCCTGGAAACACC.

Comments on this clone: The CDR3 goes on 3 residues after the read ends, and that part is filled in from the germline J gene. The rearrangement joins TRBV19 to TRBJ1-1, with a possible D match to TRBD1 (5 bases). The CDR3 consists of 13 residues. Trimming removed 5 bases from V and 5 bases from J, with 12 bases in between. CDR1 is LNHDA, CDR2 SQIVND, per germline (reference sequence). CDR3 protein: CASSAPGRTEAFF. Incomplete CDR3 DNA: TGTGCCAGTAGTGCCCCAGGGCGGACTGAA.

Of note for this clone: The CDR3 extends 3 residues past the end of the read, so its final part is completed from the germline J gene. The chain has TRBV14 and TRBJ1-1, with unresolved D. This CDR3 comprises 14 residues. The V gene's germline CDR1 is SGHDN and CDR2 FVKESK. Deletions cut 1 base from V and 4 bases from J, with 10 bases between. The CDR3 loop reads CASSQGGAGTEAFF. The part of the CDR3 DNA that was read is TGTGCCAGCAGCCAAGGAGGTGCGGGCACTGAA.

Of note for this clone: The CDR3 extends 3 residues past the end of the read, so its final part is completed from the germline J gene. V is TRBV2 and J is TRBJ1-2, with 7 bases aligning to TRBD1. Germline assignment: CDR1 SNHLY and CDR2 FYNNEI. The J segment lost 2 bases and the V segment lost 9 bases, leaving 9 bases of the junction unmatched. There are 14 residues in the CDR3. Partial CDR3 DNA: TGTGCCAGGTCGGGGACAGTTCAAAACTATGGC. Amino acids: CARSGTVQNYG. Given in full, the CDR3 is CARSGTVQNYGYTF.

Regarding this clone: The read stops 3 residues short of the end of the CDR3; the missing end is completed from the germline J gene. The chain combines TRBV6-1 with TRBJ1-6; D is undetermined. Trimming shortened V by 2 bases and J by 10 bases, and 18 bases separated the two germline ends. CDR1 is MNHNS and CDR2 is SASEGT in the germline V gene. The CDR3 runs 16 residues. The sequenced CDR3 bases are TGTGCCAGCAGTGAATTGTTTATAGGGCAACGCTCACCC. This encodes CASSELFIGQRSP. The CDR3 in its entirety is CASSELFIGQRSPLHF.

Note on this clone: The read terminates 3 residues before the CDR3 end, so the remaining end is supplied by the germline J gene. The V gene is TRBV14, the J gene TRBJ2-7; a possible D gene is TRBD1 (5 bases). From germline, CDR1 is SGHDN and CDR2 FVKESK. CDR3 length: 16 amino acids. V was cut by 0 bases and J by 5 bases, with 17 bases left in between. CDR3 DNA, as far as it was read: TGTGCCAGCAGCCAAGAAGGGGATCCAGCGTCCCACGAG. As protein: CASSQEGDPASHE. The complete CDR3 sequence is CASSQEGDPASHEQYF.